These 11 T cell receptor beta chains came from one sample sequenced in a study of shared clonotypes between healthy human individuals. Naivety among CD8 cells was defined by CD45RO negativity and positive CCR7 selection, thereby excluding terminally differentiated effector memory CD45RA+ cells. Assay: immunoSEQ multiplex PCR; the TCRdb copy retains only in-frame clones and omits some. This repertoire shows approximately 2,000,000 clones, just over 90% found once; its top ten account for 1.5% to 2%. The sequenced material came from naive CD8+ T cells from PBMCs. Receptor source: a man between 18 and 29 years old in good health. Some clones in this sample may be carry-over from other donors' samples.

The chain links TRBV5-4 to TRBJ2-7, with D possibly being TRBD1 (6 bases). CDR1 is SGHNT, CDR2 YYREEE, per germline (reference sequence). V lost 4 bases, J lost 3 bases, and 14 bases lay in between. This CDR3 region has 14 residues. CDR3 DNA: TGTGCCAGCAGCGTAGGGGACACCCACTACGAGCAGTACTTC. Encoded protein: CASSVGDTHYEQYF.

The gene calls are TRBV16 and TRBJ1-2; the D is unclear. This CDR3 region has 13 residues. The germline CDR1 and CDR2 sequences are KGHSY and FQNENV. V was shortened by 1 base and J by 8 bases, with 11 bases between the two germline ends. CDR3 DNA: TGTGCCAGCAGCCAATTCGTCGGGGAGGGCTACACCTTC. As protein: CASSQFVGEGYTF.

In regard to this clone: The sample has other DNA sequences that encode this CDR3 too. The V gene is TRBV27, the J gene TRBJ2-1; maybe TRBD1 (5 bases). Germline CDR1 is MNHEY and CDR2 is SMNVEV (reference sequence). The CDR3 has 13 amino acids. V was clipped by 6 bases and J by 2 bases, with 8 bases between them. CDR3: CASSLRAYNEQFF. The CDR3 bases are TGTGCCAGCAGCCTCAGGGCCTACAATGAGCAGTTCTTC.

The chain has TRBV28 and TRBJ2-1; 7 bases are shared with TRBD2. Germline V CDR1 and CDR2: MDHEN, SYDVKM. With 3 bases clipped from V and 3 bases from J, the junction kept 11 bases outside the gene matches. This CDR3 contains 17 residues. This CDR3 is CASSFFLVSGDYNEQFF. As DNA, the CDR3 is TGTGCCAGCAGTTTTTTTCTTGTCAGCGGGGACTACAATGAGCAGTTCTTC.

The chain carries TRBV14 and TRBJ2-4; 8 bases align to TRBD1. Germline CDR1 and CDR2: SGHDN and FVKESK. This CDR3 region has 14 residues. Trimming cost V 1 base and J 6 bases; bases outside gene matches: 2. The CDR3 is CASSQADRVNIQYF. DNA of the CDR3: TGTGCCAGCAGCCAAGCGGACAGGGTAAACATTCAGTACTTC. The full variable domain, in which reference TRBV14 and TRBJ2-4 provide the parts outside the CDR3, is EAGVTQFPSHSVIEKGQTVTLRCDPISGHDNLYWYRRVMGKEIKFLLHFVKESKQDESGMPNNRFLAERTGGTYSTLKVQPAELEDSGVYFCASSQADRVNIQYFGAGTRLSVL.

The chain combines TRBV5-1 with TRBJ1-2; 8 bases align to TRBD1. With 6 bases clipped from V and 0 bases from J, the junction kept 4 bases outside the gene matches. This CDR3 has 14 amino acids. Germline V gene sequence: CDR1 SGHRS, CDR2 YFSETQ. The CDR3 sequence is CASTWTGPNYGYTF. CDR3 DNA sequence: TGCGCCAGCACATGGACAGGGCCTAACTATGGCTACACCTTC.

The genes are TRBV6-6 and TRBJ2-7; 10 bases are a match to TRBD2. Trimming removed 5 bases from V and 2 bases from J; junction bases left unmatched: 9. CDR3 length: 16 amino acids. Germline lookup yields CDR1 MNHNY and CDR2 SVGAGI (reference sequence). The CDR3 loop reads CASSPTALAGAYEQYF. Here the CDR3 DNA reads TGTGCCAGCAGTCCGACAGCCCTAGCGGGAGCCTACGAGCAGTACTTC.

This clone came up once. The chain employs TRBV2 and TRBJ2-7, with 7 bases matching TRBD1. V gave up 4 bases and J gave up 6 bases; unmatched junction bases: 6. The CDR3 runs to 13 residues. Germline CDR1 and CDR2: SNHLY and FYNNEI. DNA for the CDR3: TGTGCCAGCAGTGGACAGGGAGTGGTCGAGCAGTACTTC. Protein sequence: CASSGQGVVEQYF.

V gene TRBV7-8 combines with J gene TRBJ2-1, with D possibly matching TRBD2 (6 bases). Trimming pared 5 bases from V and 2 bases from J, leaving 16 bases between. The germline CDR1 and CDR2 sequences are SGHVS and FQNEAQ. The CDR3 runs 16 residues. The CDR3 sequence: CASSLQAGGTYNEQFF. In DNA, the CDR3 is TGTGCCAGCAGCCTCCAGGCAGGCGGGACCTACAATGAGCAGTTCTTC.

J is TRBJ2-6 and V is TRBV29-1, with TRBD1 matching 8 bases. V was pared by 7 bases and J by 6 bases, with 11 bases of the junction left unmatched. The CDR3 is made up of 15 amino acids. Germline V lookup: CDR1 SQVTM, CDR2 ANQGSEA. CDR3 in amino acids: CSEGDRTLKANVLTF. The CDR3 DNA sequence: TGCAGCGAGGGGGACAGGACTCTGAAGGCCAACGTCCTGACTTTC.

This clone was seen once. This rearrangement joins TRBV29-1 to TRBJ2-3; 7 bases are a match to TRBD2. The CDR3 is 16 residues long. After removal of 3 bases from V and 2 bases from J, the junction contained 11 bases not matched to a gene. Germline V gene data show CDR1 as SQVTM and CDR2 as ANQGSEA. CDR3 sequence (DNA): TGCAGCGTTGACCCTTGGGACTACCGGTCCACAGATACGCAGTATTTT. Its translation: CSVDPWDYRSTDTQYF.